Only a few counts were recorded for the clone carrying this T cell receptor (beta chain). This sample was included in a study of blood T cells in healthy people across ages. The authors ran a second PCR of 7 to 11 cycles using a sample-barcoded 5' primer and a J-beta primer mix. Every cDNA was tagged by a template-switch adaptor with 12 random nucleotides. Using its own MiXCR run on the 5' RACE reads, TCRdb lists one record per CDR3 protein. The repertoire consists of around 870,000 distinct CDR3 sequences, with more than 25% occurring once and the leading ten covering roughly 17%. Healthy Caucasian individuals from Russia aged about 6 to 95 were enrolled as donors. Germline V gives CDR1 LNHDA, CDR2 SQIVND (reference sequence). The V and J ends lost 4 bases and 4 bases respectively, with 13 bases between them. The CDR3 spans 14 residues.

Sequencing was performed on blood. The chain is built from TRBV19 and TRBJ2-5; D uncertain. This TCR was sampled from a woman aged 80 or older in good health. Here the CDR3 DNA reads TGTGCCAGTAGTACCCGACACCGTGGAGAGACCCAGTACTTC. Translated: CASSTRHRGETQYF.